The 32 T cell receptor beta chains listed next were all sequenced from one sample in a study of T cell repertoires in cytomegalovirus infection (dated by TCRdb to between 2018 and 2020). Sequencing instrument: Illumina HiSeq 1500. TCRdb trimmed public reads at Q25 via fastp, called clones via MiXCR and kept in-frame beta chains. CDR3 protein sequences are deduplicated, and each keeps its most common genes and DNA. The sample includes 150,000 or so distinct CDR3 sequences, with about 31% observed a single time. Roughly half of the sample is held by the ten biggest clonotypes. What the treatment or condition label conveys for this sample: in vitro stimulation with specific CMV peptide epitopes to enrich CMV-specific T cells. Antigens for these TCRs are unknown. This specimen was CD8+ T cells from cultured PBMCs, taken from culture after CMV antigen stimulation. The source of these receptors is a human donor in good health (CMV status not recorded). Some clones in this sample may be carry-over from other donors' samples.

This clonotype was seen ten or more times. The V call is TRBV27, the J call TRBJ2-3; D is ambiguous. V lost 5 bases and J lost 6, with 9 bases in between. CDR3 size: 12 residues. CDR1 is MNHEY and CDR2 is SMNVEV in the germline V gene (reference sequence). The CDR3, as DNA: TGTGCCAGCAGTCCTACCCTCGATACGCAGTATTTT. Translated: CASSPTLDTQYF.

The V gene is TRBV14, the J gene TRBJ1-1, with TRBD1 matching 8 bases. Germline CDR1 is SGHDN and CDR2 is FVKESK. The CDR3 is 14 residues long. The trim removed 3 bases at V and 4 bases at J, leaving 4 bases unmatched. CDR3 sequence reads: CASSQMTGATEAFF. CDR3 DNA sequence: TGTGCCAGCAGCCAGATGACAGGGGCCACTGAAGCTTTCTTT.

The gene calls are TRBV5-1 and TRBJ1-5; 8 bases agree with TRBD1. Looked up from germline, CDR1 is SGHRS and CDR2 is YFSETQ. The trim removed 4 bases at V and 2 bases at J, leaving 5 bases unmatched. There are 15 residues in the CDR3. CDR3 nucleotide sequence: TGCGCCAGCAGCGAAACAGGGGGGGGCAATCAGCCCCAGCATTTT. It specifies CASSETGGGNQPQHF.

The chain employs TRBV25-1 and TRBJ1-4, with TRBD1 identical over 7 bases. CDR1 and CDR2 (germline): MGHDK, SYGVNS. The ends lost 6 bases at V and 8 bases at J; junction bases unmatched: 3. The CDR3 totals 12 residues. CDR3 nucleotides: TGTGCCAGCAGGGCAGGGGGAGAAAAACTGTTTTTT. This translates into CASRAGGEKLFF.

V and J are TRBV10-3 and TRBJ2-7; D remains ambiguous. Germline CDR1 reads ENHRY; CDR2 reads SYGVKD. Trimming took off 2 bases at V and 3 bases at J, with 11 bases between the two ends. The CDR3 covers 14 residues. This CDR3 is CAISEGSRFYEQYF. The CDR3 nucleotides read TGTGCCATCAGTGAGGGCAGTAGATTCTACGAGCAGTACTTC.

In its sample, this clonotype was seen a few times. This chain uses TRBV7-6 with TRBJ2-3; 12 bases map to TRBD2. Looked up from germline, CDR1 is SGHVS and CDR2 is FNYEAQ. Losses at the gene ends were 5 bases for V and 5 bases for J; bases not matched to a gene: 8. This CDR3 is 16 amino acids long. This CDR3 is CASSASSGGAGDTQYF. CDR3 sequence (DNA): TGTGCCAGCAGCGCGTCTAGCGGGGGGGCTGGAGATACGCAGTATTTT.

The chain links TRBV2 to TRBJ2-2; 8 positions agree with TRBD1. After removal of 5 bases from V and 8 bases from J, the junction contained 7 bases not matched to a gene. Germline V gene lookup returns CDR1 SNHLY and CDR2 FYNNEI. CDR3 length equals 14 residues. The CDR3 is CASSHPGGPGELFF. The CDR3 region has the DNA TGTGCCAGCAGTCATCCAGGGGGCCCGGGGGAGCTGTTTTTT.

This clonotype was picked up a small number of times. The rearrangement uses TRBV4-1 and TRBJ1-5; a weak D match, TRBD1 (5 bases). CDR1 is MGHRA and CDR2 is YSYEKL in the germline V gene. Trimming stripped 5 bases from V and 3 bases from J, with 14 bases between. The CDR3 covers 15 residues. CDR3: CASSLYPRDNQPQHF. CDR3 coding DNA: TGCGCCAGCAGCTTATACCCCAGGGACAATCAGCCCCAGCATTTT.

The rearrangement uses TRBV2 and TRBJ1-1; perhaps TRBD1 as D (6 bases). Germline CDR1 reads SNHLY; CDR2 reads FYNNEI. The CDR3 has 18 residues. V was trimmed by 3 bases and J by 3 bases, leaving 23 bases between them. The CDR3 coding sequence is TGTGCCAGCAGTGATTTGGGGGCGACCCCACTTGTGGACACTGAAGCTTTCTTT. Translation gives CASSDLGATPLVDTEAFF.

This chain links TRBV12-3 or TRBV12-4 with TRBJ1-6; 7 positions agree with TRBD1. The CDR3 contains 15 residues. V was pared by 6 bases and J by 5 bases, with 7 bases of the junction left unmatched. In DNA, the CDR3 is TGTGCCAGCAGACACTCCGGGACAGATAATTCACCCCTCCACTTT. It translates to CASRHSGTDNSPLHF.

The chain has TRBV7-9 and TRBJ1-4; no firm D call. The CDR3 length is 15 residues. Germline V lookup: CDR1 SEHNR, CDR2 FQNEAQ (reference sequence). Trimming pared 4 bases from V and 14 bases from J, leaving 23 bases between. DNA of the CDR3: TGTGCCAGCAGCTCCATTTTGGGTCCTCCCACCGATCTGTTTTTT. Encoded protein: CASSSILGPPTDLFF.

The chain employs TRBV7-6 and TRBJ1-4, with a tentative D call TRBD1 (6 bases). Germline V gene data show CDR1 as SGHVS and CDR2 as FNYEAQ. This CDR3 is built from 14 residues. Trimming took 5 bases from V and 10 from J, leaving 17 bases between them. In DNA form, the CDR3 reads TGTGCCAGCAGCCCTTCCCAACAGGGCCTAAAACTGTTTTTT. Protein: CASSPSQQGLKLFF. Full variable domain (outside the CDR3, taken from reference TRBV7-6 and TRBJ1-4): GAGVSQSPRYKVTKRGQDVALRCDPISGHVSLYWYRQALGQGPEFLTYFNYEAQQDKSGLPNDRFSAERPEGSISTLTIQRTEQRDSAMYRCASSPSQQGLKLFFGSGTQLSVL.

This clonotype was detected only a few times. The chain links TRBV7-6 to TRBJ2-7; 7 positions match TRBD1. Germline CDR1 SGHVS, CDR2 FNYEAQ. Unmatched junction bases numbered 8, after V lost 5 bases and J lost 1 base. CDR3 length: 15 amino acids. Here the CDR3 reads CASSVDRAFSYEQYF. DNA for the CDR3: TGTGCCAGCAGCGTCGACAGGGCATTTTCCTACGAGCAGTACTTC.

The CDR3 region has the DNA TGTGCCAGCAGTTGGGGGATTACCGGGGAGCTGTTTTTT. It is translated as CASSWGITGELFF. This rearrangement joins TRBV28 to TRBJ2-2; tentatively, D is TRBD1 or TRBD2 (5 bases each). CDR3 length: 13 residues. The germline V gene encodes CDR1 MDHEN and CDR2 SYDVKM. V lost 4 bases, J lost 5 bases, and 8 bases lay in between.

The chain is built from TRBV2 and TRBJ1-3; tentative D call: TRBD1 (6 bases). The CDR3 length is 18 residues. From germline, CDR1 is SNHLY and CDR2 FYNNEI. Trimming left V 6 bases short and J 0 bases short, with 21 bases between. The CDR3 coding sequence is TGTGCCAGCAGCCCCGGGACATCCCCTCTCCACTCTGGAAACACCATATATTTT. It translates to CASSPGTSPLHSGNTIYF.

The CDR3 DNA reads TGTGCCAGCACCACGCCGGGGAGGTACGAGCAGTACTTC. It specifies CASTTPGRYEQYF. The chain combines TRBV12-3 or TRBV12-4 with TRBJ2-7; D might be TRBD2 (6 bases). The length of the CDR3 is 13 residues. Deletions cut 7 bases from V and 4 bases from J, with 14 bases between.

This chain's CDR3 is CASRREANTEAFF. CDR3 sequence (DNA): TGTGCCAGCCGCAGGGAGGCGAACACTGAAGCTTTCTTT. The rearrangement uses TRBV2 and TRBJ1-1; TRBD1 is a possible D gene (5 bases). The V and J ends lost 8 bases and 1 base respectively, with 11 bases between them. The germline V gene encodes CDR1 SNHLY and CDR2 FYNNEI. This CDR3 is 13 amino acids long.

This clonotype was observed many times. The rearrangement uses TRBV18 and TRBJ1-1; no clear D. There are 13 residues in the CDR3. Germline CDR1 reads KGHSH; CDR2 reads LQKENI. Deletions cut 2 bases from V and 5 bases from J, with 9 bases between. CDR3 coding DNA: TGTGCCAGCTCACCAGGGAGGCGGACTGAAGCTTTCTTT. Translated, it gives CASSPGRRTEAFF.

This clonotype has ten or more counts. This chain connects TRBV7-2 to TRBJ1-1, with D unclear. The CDR3 is made up of 13 amino acids. The ends were cut back, 3 bases at V and 5 bases at J, with 10 bases in the middle. The V gene's germline CDR1 is SGHTA and CDR2 FQGNSA. DNA of the CDR3: TGTGCCAGCAGCTTTCATTCGGGTACTGAAGCTTTCTTT. As protein: CASSFHSGTEAFF. The full variable domain, in which reference TRBV7-2 and TRBJ1-1 provide the parts outside the CDR3, is GAGVSQSPSNKVTEKGKDVELRCDPISGHTALYWYRQSLGQGLEFLIYFQGNSAPDKSGLPSDRFSAERTGGSVSTLTIQRTQQEDSAVYLCASSFHSGTEAFFGQGTRLTVV.

This CDR3 is CASSLGTTKDEQFF. The CDR3 DNA sequence: TGTGCCAGCAGTTTGGGAACTACCAAGGATGAGCAGTTCTTC. The V call is TRBV12-3 or TRBV12-4, the J call TRBJ2-1; D uncertain. Trimming left V 3 bases short and J 8 bases short, with 14 bases between. This CDR3 has 14 amino acids.

This clonotype occurred a few times. The gene calls are TRBV13 and TRBJ2-5, with 10 bases lining up with TRBD2. Germline trimming cut 2 bases from V and 5 bases from J; bases unmatched to any gene: 5. The V gene's germline CDR1 is PRHDT and CDR2 FYEKMQ (reference sequence). The CDR3 is 15 amino acids. The CDR3 region has the DNA TGTGCCAGCAGCTTACTAGCGGGGGCTGAGGAGACCCAGTACTTC. Protein: CASSLLAGAEETQYF.

This clonotype was observed a handful of times. The chain recombines TRBV5-4 with TRBJ1-2, with D unclear. Germline V gene data show CDR1 as SGHNT and CDR2 as YYREEE (reference sequence). The V and J ends lost 4 bases and 4 bases respectively, with 11 bases between them. The CDR3 consists of 13 residues. CDR3: CASSLRAAYGYTF. The DNA of the CDR3 is TGTGCCAGCAGCCTGCGAGCCGCCTATGGCTACACCTTC.

This clonotype was observed a few times. The rearrangement joins TRBV7-2 to TRBJ2-1, with D uncertain. Germline-derived CDR1 and CDR2 are SGHTA and FQGNSA. Trimming removed 0 bases at V and 7 bases at J, with 7 bases between. The length of the CDR3 is 13 residues. CDR3 sequence reads: CASSLALGNEQFF. The CDR3 DNA follows: TGTGCCAGCAGCTTAGCATTGGGGAATGAGCAGTTCTTC.

This clonotype was counted a few times. CDR3 region: CASSLKPGQKQETQYF. The CDR3 DNA reads as TGTGCCAGCAGCCTAAAACCGGGACAGAAACAAGAGACCCAGTACTTC. The gene calls are TRBV7-4 and TRBJ2-5; TRBD1 matches at 7 bases. Germline V gives CDR1 SGHVT, CDR2 SQSDAQ. The J segment lost 2 bases and the V segment lost 5 bases, leaving 11 bases of the junction unmatched. This CDR3 spans 16 amino acids. The full variable domain, rest sourced from reference TRBV7-4 and TRBJ2-5, is GAGVSQSPRYKVAKRGRDVALRCDSISGHVTLYWYRQTLGQGSEVLTYSQSDAQRDKSGRPSGRFSAERPERSVSTLKIQRTEQGDSAVYLCASSLKPGQKQETQYFGPGTRLLVL.

The table lists this clonotype with a few counts. V gene TRBV7-9 combines with J gene TRBJ2-7; TRBD1 matches at 12 bases. V shed 8 bases and J 5 bases; nucleotides not matched to a gene: 7. Germline assignment: CDR1 SEHNR and CDR2 FQNEAQ (reference sequence). This CDR3 has 14 amino acids. CDR3 loop: CASGGTGGIHEQYF. DNA of the CDR3: TGTGCCAGCGGAGGGACAGGGGGCATCCACGAGCAGTACTTC.

This clonotype was counted only a few times. Written as DNA, the CDR3 is TGCGCCAGCAGCCAAGATAAGGACAGGGGACTTTCACCCCTCCACTTT. It specifies CASSQDKDRGLSPLHF. This chain connects TRBV4-1 to TRBJ1-6; 9 nucleotides align to TRBD1. The CDR3 covers 16 residues. Trimming took 0 bases from V and 9 from J; bases not matched to a gene: 6. The germline CDR1 and CDR2 sequences are MGHRA and YSYEKL.

This clonotype is deemed medium-sized. CDR3 in DNA: TGTGCCAGTAGTCTGGACAGCTACAATGAGCAGTTCTTC. It codes for CASSLDSYNEQFF. J is TRBJ2-1 and V is TRBV19, with TRBD1 as a possible D gene (6 bases). Germline V lookup: CDR1 LNHDA, CDR2 SQIVND (reference sequence). The CDR3 is 13 residues long. Deletions cut 5 bases from V and 3 bases from J, with 8 bases between.

As for this clonotype: A clone one base away is much larger, so this may be a read error. Because the CDR3 is missing its conserved closing phenylalanine or tryptophan, this is likely a read error. The J gene is TRBJ2-7, the V gene TRBV7-2, with a tentative D call TRBD1 (6 bases). This CDR3 has 15 residues. V was trimmed by 5 bases and J by 3 bases, leaving 17 bases between them. From germline, CDR1 is SGHTA and CDR2 FQGNSA. CDR3: CASSIRQMTGYEQYL. Here the CDR3 DNA reads TGTGCCAGCAGCATCCGACAGATGACAGGCTACGAGCAGTACCTC.

This clonotype was picked up one time. The V gene is TRBV18, the J gene TRBJ2-3, with TRBD2 matching over 8 bases. Looked up from germline, CDR1 is KGHSH and CDR2 is LQKENI. The CDR3 has 15 residues. Trimming cost V 3 bases and J 0 bases; bases outside gene matches: 2. Here the CDR3 reads CASSPSGGSTDTQYF. CDR3 in DNA: TGTGCCAGCTCACCCTCGGGAGGGAGCACAGATACGCAGTATTTT.

The chain employs TRBV27 and TRBJ1-5, with D perhaps matching TRBD1 (6 bases). The V gene lost 3 bases and the J gene lost 7 bases, with 10 bases spanning the gap. CDR3 length: 13 residues. The germline V gene encodes CDR1 MNHEY and CDR2 SMNVEV (reference sequence). Written as DNA, the CDR3 is TGTGCCAGCAGTTTGGGCAGGGGCCAGCCCCAGCATTTT. This gives the protein CASSLGRGQPQHF.

This clonotype occurred once. The gene calls are TRBV19 and TRBJ1-5; D is undetermined. Trimming removed 3 bases from V and 8 bases from J, with 11 bases in between. CDR3 length: 13 residues. Germline CDR1 and CDR2: LNHDA and SQIVND (reference sequence). This CDR3 is CASSIQVWEPQHF. CDR3 nucleotide sequence: TGTGCCAGTAGTATTCAGGTCTGGGAGCCCCAGCATTTT.

This clonotype was counted at least ten times. This chain joins TRBV7-8 and TRBJ2-7, with 11 bases fitting TRBD2. Germline values: CDR1 SGHVS, CDR2 FQNEAQ. This CDR3 spans 16 amino acids. Germline trimming cut 5 bases from V and 4 bases from J; bases unmatched to any gene: 10. Here the CDR3 reads CASSPFSGGASYEQYF. CDR3 coding DNA: TGTGCCAGCAGCCCATTTAGCGGGGGGGCGTCTTACGAGCAGTACTTC.